These T cell receptor beta chains were read from a single sample in a study of blood T cell repertoires in COVID-19. Sequencing was performed with immunoSEQ multiplex PCR; in TCRdb, only in-frame clones are kept and a portion is missing. The table includes around 250,000 clones, roughly 90% detected once. The sequenced material came from peripheral blood. These receptors were taken from a human donor in a cohort sampled during active COVID-19. CDR3s include the opening cysteine and the closing phenylalanine or tryptophan. The D gene is left open where the match is weak. Not every row has a clone size; where given, it reads once, few, many or a size class.

>TRBV6-1|-|TRBJ1-2|-
TGTGCCAGCAGTGAGACTGCGGGTCTGGATGGCTACACCTTC
CASSETAGLDGYTF
>TRBV19|-|TRBJ2-1|-
TGTGCCAGTAGTATGGGACTCCGGTACAATGAGCAGTTCTTC
CASSMGLRYNEQFF
>TRBV25-1|-|TRBJ2-7|TRBD1
TGTGCCAGCAGTGACCGACAGGGGCTAACCTACGAGCAGTACTTC
CASSDRQGLTYEQYF
>TRBV10-1|-|TRBJ2-2|TRBD2
TGCGCCAGCAGGTCCGGGGGGACGGGCACCGGGGAGCTGTTTTTT
CASRSGGTGTGELFF
>TRBV7-9|-|TRBJ2-7|-
TGTGCCAGCAGGAAAATCTCGGAAAGAGGGGAGCAGTACTTC
CASRKISERGEQYF
>TRBV14|-|TRBJ2-1|TRBD1
TGTGCCAGCAGCCAACCAGTGGGACAGCGGTTCTTC
CASSQPVGQRFF
>TRBV21-1|-|TRBJ1-1|-
TGTGCCAGCAGCAAAACGCGGACAGTCAACACTGAAGCTTTCTTT
CASSKTRTVNTEAFF
>TRBV19|-|TRBJ2-1|TRBD2
TGTGCCAGTAGAGTGGGAGGGACGAATGAGCAGTTCTTC
CASRVGGTNEQFF
>TRBV3-1/TRBV3-2|-|TRBJ1-2|-
TGTGCCAGCAGCCGAGTACTAGGACGCCCAGGGGCTGGCTACACCTTC
CASSRVLGRPGAGYTF
>TRBV18|-|TRBJ2-7|-
TGTGCCAGCTCACTCGGGTTAGTAAACGAGCAGTACTTC
CASSLGLVNEQYF
>TRBV28|once|TRBJ1-1|-
TGTGCCAGCAGTTTAGTACAGCCCAACACTGAAGCTTTCTTT
CASSLVQPNTEAFF
>TRBV3-1/TRBV3-2|few|TRBJ2-3|-
TGTGCCAGCAGCCAAGAACCAGGGGCTGGAACGCAGTATTTT
CASSQEPGAGTQYF
>TRBV11-2|-|TRBJ2-7|-
TGTGCCAGCAGCTTAGTTGGGAGCTCCTACGAGCAGTACTTC
CASSLVGSSYEQYF
>TRBV3-1/TRBV3-2|once|TRBJ1-1|TRBD1
TGTGCCAGCAGCCGGATCAGGGGGCGCGGGACTGAAGCTTTCTTT
CASSRIRGRGTEAFF
>TRBV9|few|TRBJ2-7|-
TGTGCCAGCAGCTCTAGTGGGACATCCTACGAGCAGTACTTC
CASSSSGTSYEQYF
>TRBV5-1|-|TRBJ2-7|TRBD2
TGCGCCAGCAGCTTGTCTAGCGGGGCCTACGAGCAGTACTTC
CASSLSSGAYEQYF
>TRBV9|-|TRBJ1-1|TRBD1
TGTGCCAGCAGCACGCAGGGGGATGTACCTGAAGCTTTCTTT
CASSTQGDVPEAFF
>TRBV11-2|-|TRBJ2-7|TRBD1
TGTGCCAGCAGCTTCAGACAGGGTCCCTACGAGCAGTACTTC
CASSFRQGPYEQYF
>TRBV4-1|-|TRBJ2-7|-
TGCGCCAGCAGCCAAGATCTCCAAGGGGTCTATAACGAGCAGTACTTC
CASSQDLQGVYNEQYF
>TRBV6-2/TRBV6-3|-|TRBJ2-3|TRBD2
TGTGCCAGCAGTAACCCCCGGGTGCGGGGGGGCGCAGATACGCAGTATTTT
CASSNPRVRGGADTQYF
>TRBV11-2|-|TRBJ1-2|TRBD1
TGTGCCAGCAGCCAAGACAGGGTGGATGGCTACACCTTC
CASSQDRVDGYTF
>TRBV12-5|-|TRBJ2-4|-
TGTGCTAGTGCCGGGGAGAGGACCCTAGCCAAAAACATTCAGTACTTC
CASAGERTLAKNIQYF
>TRBV12-3/TRBV12-4|-|TRBJ1-2|-
TGTGCCAGCAGTTTAGGGGCCGGAGGCTACACCTTC
CASSLGAGGYTF
>TRBV5-4|-|TRBJ2-7|TRBD2
TGTGCCAGCAGCTCCCGAGCGGGAGAGATATTTTACGAGCAGTACTTC
CASSSRAGEIFYEQYF
>TRBV5-1|-|TRBJ1-2|-
TGCGCCAGCAGCTTGGGCCGGGGGGGCTACACCTTC
CASSLGRGGYTF
>TRBV6-2/TRBV6-3|few|TRBJ2-7|TRBD2
TGTGCCAGCAACCCGGGGGGTCTCTACGAGCAGTACTTC
CASNPGGLYEQYF